This T cell receptor (beta chain) was identified in a study of identical twins. TCRdb reanalysed the 5' RACE reads using MiXCR and keeps one entry per CDR3 protein. The data contain about 240,000 distinct CDR3 sequences, roughly 7.5% of them seen just once; the ten biggest clones take up under 6%. This clonotype was seen only a few times. The CDR3 loop spans 14 amino acids. The germline V gene has CDR1 MNHNS and CDR2 SASEGT. The V end was cut by 1 base, the J end by 3 bases, with 10 bases between. The same sample was also studied in work on yellow fever vaccine responses in identical twins.

Sequencing used CD8+ T cells sorted from blood. The sequence came from a woman in her late teens or twenties in good health. The V and J genes are TRBV6-1 and TRBJ2-7, with a tentative D call TRBD2 (5 bases). This CDR3 is CASSEGGDNYEQYF. The DNA of the CDR3 is TGTGCCAGCAGTGAAGGGGGAGATAACTACGAGCAGTACTTC.